This TCR beta chain was captured by sequencing in a study of blood T cell repertoires in COVID-19. Overall study: The United States, Italy and Spain supplied acute and convalescent COVID-19 samples. PBMCs, B-cell-depleted T cells, or T cells provided the cDNA or gDNA that made up the material.

Germline V gene lookup returns CDR1 LNHDA and CDR2 SQIVND (reference sequence). The length of the CDR3 is 15 residues. V lost 6 bases, J lost 4 bases, and 9 bases stayed unmatched. Original data processing: Amplifying reference gene primers gave estimates of nucleated cell counts. TCRdb's table, derived via immunoSEQ multiplex PCR, lists solely in-frame clones and lacks some. V and J calls and clone size are given by that table; D and trimming were obtained from the DNA. The sample records some 100,000 clones, approximately 90% being singletons. J is TRBJ1-3 and V is TRBV19, with 7 bases fitting TRBD1. The sample taken for sequencing was peripheral blood. This TCR came from a man in his sixties with acute or convalescent COVID-19. In nucleotides, the CDR3 is TGTGCCAGTAGCGGGCAGGGGGTGGGAGGAAACACCATATATTTT. Translated: CASSGQGVGGNTIYF.